This paragraph reports one T cell receptor (beta chain). V was cut by 2 bases and J by 6 bases, with 5 bases left in between. Per germline, CDR1 SGHTA and CDR2 FQGNSA. CDR3 size: 12 residues. The sample comes from a study of T cell changes during pregnancy in multiple sclerosis. Repertoires were generated with immunoSEQ multiplex PCR, while TCRdb's copy carries only in-frame clones and drops some. The table shows approximately 51,000 clones, with 85% to 95% occurring only once. Specimen: peripheral blood, collected in the second trimester of pregnancy. The chain uses TRBV7-2 and TRBJ2-1; no definite D call. The TCR was taken from a female donor with multiple sclerosis, enrolled in a pregnancy study. CDR3 residues: CASSLLSNEQFF. The CDR3 nucleotides read TGTGCCAGCAGCTTACTCAGCAATGAGCAGTTCTTC.